This T cell receptor (beta chain) was sequenced during a study of blood T cell repertoires in COVID-19 (dated by TCRdb to the early 2020s). Regarding the complete study: Samples from collaborators originated in the United States, Italy and Spain and spanned both the acute and convalescent phases of COVID-19. The material from the prospective study consisted of cDNA or gDNA derived from T cells, B-cell-depleted T cells, or PBMCs. A de-identified subject ID, COVID-19 status, age in years and sex were almost always included in the sample metadata. Subjects who had been exposed to COVID-19, were actively infected with it, or had recovered from it provided the deeply sampled blood TCRbeta repertoires that made up the dataset. The samples were drawn from two sources: the first 160 participants of the ongoing ImmuneRACE study, and fewer than 1,500 subjects contributed by 6 global collaborators. The repertoires were released in a freely available public database meant as a resource for research on the immune response to SARS-CoV-2. Where HLA class I and class II types were available, the types were taken from metadata supplied by the sample provider, not from assay-based typing. Overall study outcomes, separate from this receptor: Clinical and demographic metadata were provided uncurated, with the amount varying by source and participant.

Each collaborating institution followed its own protocols to collect whole blood in K2EDTA tubes. For TCRbeta analysis, collaborators shipped samples as frozen whole blood, isolated PBMCs, or DNA extracted from either of those sample types. Turning to this clone: The clone's antigen remains unknown. The input lacks base qualities; no much larger clone sits a single base away.

TCRbeta CDR3 regions were amplified from genomic DNA using the immunoSEQ Assay, a bias-controlled multiplex PCR. In the source study's methods: Within the assay, amplification of reference gene primers was used to estimate how many nucleated cells each sample contained. To quantify the absolute abundance of each unique TCRbeta CDR3 rearrangement, sequence reads were collapsed and filtered. For each sample, productive Simpson clonality was calculated by taking the square root of Simpson's diversity index across productive rearrangements. Held by TCRdb, this immuneACCESS table contains in-frame sequences only and omits some clones. Under half of the omission traces to an unresolved V gene where checked; the cause of the rest is unknown. That table supplies the V and J calls and clone size; D and trimming were determined from the DNA. The sample contains some 120,000 clones, about four fifths of them found a single time. Clones ranked in the top ten supply around 18% of the sample.

The germline V gene sets CDR1 to SGHTA and CDR2 to FQGNSA. The CDR3 runs 14 residues from the cysteine to the phenylalanine. The CDR3 DNA has 42 bases and is translated from base 1. The junction carries 9 bases between V and J, which are trimmed by 4 bases and 2 bases respectively. Sample: peripheral blood. The rearranged segments are TRBV7-2 and TRBJ1-5; there is no confident call for the D gene. The clonotype comes from a man older than 75 with acute or convalescent COVID-19. CDR3 sequence: CASSYPEGNQPQHF. At the DNA level, the sequence is TGTGCCAGCAGCTATCCGGAGGGCAATCAGCCCCAGCATTTT.